The clone carrying this T cell receptor beta chain was counted many times. The record originates from a study of T cells in Graves' hyperthyroidism and ophthalmopathy. TCR beta CDR3 regions were amplified from RNA transcripts. HTBI primers were the set used in a first-round RT-PCR of the TCR CDR3. TCRdb reprocessed the multiplex PCR reads via MiXCR and lists one record per CDR3 protein. The repertoire holds about 560,000 distinct CDR3 sequences, with over 15% as singletons. The ends lost 6 bases at V and 4 bases at J; junction bases unmatched: 5. Germline CDR1 and CDR2: MDHEN and SYDVKM. The CDR3 length is 16 residues. Uncontrolled infection, other autoimmune disease, pregnancy and lactation each barred patients from inclusion.

Source material: blood. V and J are TRBV28 and TRBJ2-1, with TRBD2 matching over 14 bases. The TCR was taken from a woman between 18 and 29 years old with Graves' hyperthyroidism. CDR3 nucleotide sequence: TGTGCCAGCAGGGGGACTAGCGGGGGAGATTACAATGAGCAGTTCTTC. Residues: CASRGTSGGDYNEQFF.